This is a list of T cell receptor beta chains from one sample in a study of blood T cell repertoires in COVID-19. The table came from immunoSEQ multiplex PCR; TCRdb's copy has only in-frame clones and leaves some out. The sample shows just under 65,000 clones, around 76% of them seen only once. Sequenced sample: peripheral blood. These receptors were taken from a human donor in a cohort sampled during active COVID-19. Each CDR3 is given with its conserved first and last residue. D genes are given only for firm matches. Part of the rows lack a size; the others show once, few, many or a class for expanded clones.

V gene: TRBV5-1; D gene: TRBD2; clone size: NA; J gene: TRBJ2-2; CDR3 protein: CASSVSRTSGGPTGELFF; CDR3 DNA: TGCGCCAGCAGTGTTTCGCGGACTAGCGGGGGGCCTACCGGGGAGCTGTTTTTT
V gene: TRBV6-4; D gene: TRBD1; clone size: NA; J gene: TRBJ1-6; CDR3 protein: CASRGQSDSPLHF; CDR3 DNA: TGTGCCAGCAGGGGACAGTCGGATTCACCCCTCCACTTT
V gene: TRBV2; D gene: NA; clone size: NA; J gene: TRBJ2-3; CDR3 protein: CASSVPGFGTDTQYF; CDR3 DNA: TGTGCCAGCAGTGTTCCCGGGTTCGGCACAGATACGCAGTATTTT
V gene: TRBV3-1/TRBV3-2; D gene: NA; clone size: NA; J gene: TRBJ1-6; CDR3 protein: CASSLPGPSSYNSPLHF; CDR3 DNA: TGTGCCAGCAGCCTTCCTGGCCCTAGCTCCTATAATTCACCCCTCCACTTT
V gene: TRBV27; D gene: NA; clone size: NA; J gene: TRBJ1-2; CDR3 protein: CASSLSGEEGYTF; CDR3 DNA: TGTGCCAGCAGTTTATCTGGGGAGGAGGGCTACACCTTC
V gene: TRBV9; D gene: NA; clone size: NA; J gene: TRBJ2-5; CDR3 protein: CASSVGTGRQETQYF; CDR3 DNA: TGTGCCAGCAGCGTAGGGACGGGAAGACAAGAGACCCAGTACTTC
V gene: TRBV14; D gene: NA; clone size: NA; J gene: TRBJ2-2; CDR3 protein: CASSQVGGVAGELFF; CDR3 DNA: TGTGCCAGCAGCCAAGTTGGCGGGGTGGCCGGGGAGCTGTTTTTT
V gene: TRBV18; D gene: TRBD1; clone size: once; J gene: TRBJ1-5; CDR3 protein: CASSDRSDQPQHF; CDR3 DNA: TGTGCCAGCTCGGACAGGTCAGATCAGCCCCAGCATTTT
V gene: TRBV20-1; D gene: NA; clone size: NA; J gene: TRBJ2-1; CDR3 protein: CSASNRGIDRASYNEQFF; CDR3 DNA: TGCAGTGCTAGTAACCGGGGGATAGACAGGGCTTCCTACAATGAGCAGTTCTTC
V gene: TRBV5-1; D gene: NA; clone size: NA; J gene: TRBJ2-1; CDR3 protein: CASSPLEGPRSEQFF; CDR3 DNA: TGCGCCAGCAGCCCTCTGGAGGGGCCAAGGAGTGAGCAGTTCTTC
V gene: TRBV4-1; D gene: TRBD1; clone size: few; J gene: TRBJ1-4; CDR3 protein: CASSQIPLGQAEKLFF; CDR3 DNA: TGCGCCAGCAGCCAGATCCCCCTCGGACAGGCTGAAAAACTGTTTTTT
V gene: TRBV13; D gene: TRBD1; clone size: NA; J gene: TRBJ2-3; CDR3 protein: CASSQGQGTDTQYF; CDR3 DNA: TGTGCCAGCAGTCAAGGACAGGGCACAGATACGCAGTATTTT
V gene: TRBV4-1; D gene: NA; clone size: NA; J gene: TRBJ2-3; CDR3 protein: CASSQVGLTDTQYF; CDR3 DNA: TGCGCCAGCAGCCAAGTTGGCCTCACAGATACGCAGTATTTT
V gene: TRBV18; D gene: NA; clone size: NA; J gene: TRBJ2-1; CDR3 protein: CASSPRQGYNEQFF; CDR3 DNA: TGTGCCAGCTCACCGAGGCAGGGTTACAATGAGCAGTTCTTC
V gene: TRBV6-5; D gene: NA; clone size: NA; J gene: TRBJ2-3; CDR3 protein: CASRQGSTDTQYF; CDR3 DNA: TGTGCCAGCCGTCAGGGGTCCACAGATACGCAGTATTTT
V gene: TRBV7-3; D gene: NA; clone size: NA; J gene: TRBJ2-1; CDR3 protein: CASSFSGDNEQFF; CDR3 DNA: TGTGCCAGCAGCTTCTCGGGGGACAATGAGCAGTTCTTC